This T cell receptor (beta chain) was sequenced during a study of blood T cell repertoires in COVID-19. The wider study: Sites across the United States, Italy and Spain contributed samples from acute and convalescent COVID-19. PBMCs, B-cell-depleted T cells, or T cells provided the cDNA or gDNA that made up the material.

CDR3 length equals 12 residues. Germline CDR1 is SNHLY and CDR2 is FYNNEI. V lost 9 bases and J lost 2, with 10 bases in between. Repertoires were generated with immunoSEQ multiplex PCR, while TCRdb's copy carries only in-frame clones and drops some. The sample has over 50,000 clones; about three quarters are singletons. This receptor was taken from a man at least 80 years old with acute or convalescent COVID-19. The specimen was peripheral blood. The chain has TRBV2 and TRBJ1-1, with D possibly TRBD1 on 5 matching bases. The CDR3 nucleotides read TGTGCCAGACAGGAGATAAACACTGAAGCTTTCTTT. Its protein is CARQEINTEAFF.